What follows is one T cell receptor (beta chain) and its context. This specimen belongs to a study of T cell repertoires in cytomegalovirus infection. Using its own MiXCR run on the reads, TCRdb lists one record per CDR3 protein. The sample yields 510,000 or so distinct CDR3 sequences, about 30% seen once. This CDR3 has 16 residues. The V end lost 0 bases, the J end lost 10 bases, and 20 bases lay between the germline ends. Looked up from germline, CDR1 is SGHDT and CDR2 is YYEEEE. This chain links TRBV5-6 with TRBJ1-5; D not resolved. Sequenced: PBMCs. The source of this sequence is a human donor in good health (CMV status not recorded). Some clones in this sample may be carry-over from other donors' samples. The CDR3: CASSLGDFGGSGPQHF. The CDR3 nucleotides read TGTGCCAGCAGCTTGGGAGATTTCGGAGGATCAGGACCCCAGCATTTT.